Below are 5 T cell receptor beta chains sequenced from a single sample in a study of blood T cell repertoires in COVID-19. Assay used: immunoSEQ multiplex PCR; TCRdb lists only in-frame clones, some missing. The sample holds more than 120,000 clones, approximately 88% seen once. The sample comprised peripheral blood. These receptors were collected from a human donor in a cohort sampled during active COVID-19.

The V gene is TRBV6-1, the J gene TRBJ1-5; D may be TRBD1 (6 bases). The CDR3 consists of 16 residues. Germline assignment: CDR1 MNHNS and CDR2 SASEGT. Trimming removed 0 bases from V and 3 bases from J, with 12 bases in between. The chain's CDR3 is CASSEAWGRTNQPQHF. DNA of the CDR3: TGTGCCAGCAGTGAAGCGTGGGGGCGGACCAATCAGCCCCAGCATTTT.

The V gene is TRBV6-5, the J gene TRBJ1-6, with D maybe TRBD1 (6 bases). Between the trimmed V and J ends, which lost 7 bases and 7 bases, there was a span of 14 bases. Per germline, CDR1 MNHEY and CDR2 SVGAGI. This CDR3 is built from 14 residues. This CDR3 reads CASNSGGLNSPLHF. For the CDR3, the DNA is TGTGCCAGCAACTCGGGGGGGCTGAATTCACCCCTCCACTTT.

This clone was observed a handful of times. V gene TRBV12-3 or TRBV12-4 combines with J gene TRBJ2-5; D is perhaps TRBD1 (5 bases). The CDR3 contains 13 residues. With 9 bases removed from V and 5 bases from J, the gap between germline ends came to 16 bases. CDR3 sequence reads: CASGANLRETQYF. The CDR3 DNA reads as TGTGCCAGTGGGGCCAATCTCAGGGAGACCCAGTACTTC.

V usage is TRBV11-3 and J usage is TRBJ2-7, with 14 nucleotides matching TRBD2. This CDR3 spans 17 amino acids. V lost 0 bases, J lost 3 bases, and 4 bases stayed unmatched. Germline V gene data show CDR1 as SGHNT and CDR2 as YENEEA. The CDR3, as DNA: TGTGCCAGCAGCTTAGAGACTAGCGGGAGGGCTTTCTACGAGCAGTACGTC. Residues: CASSLETSGRAFYEQYV.

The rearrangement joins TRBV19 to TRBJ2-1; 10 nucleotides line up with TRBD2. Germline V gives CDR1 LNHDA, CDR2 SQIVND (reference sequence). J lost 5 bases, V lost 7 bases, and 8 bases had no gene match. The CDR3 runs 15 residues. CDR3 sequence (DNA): TGTGCCAGTACTGAAGCGGGAGGGTGGAACAATGAGCAGTTCTTC. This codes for CASTEAGGWNNEQFF. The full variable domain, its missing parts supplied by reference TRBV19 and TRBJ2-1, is DGGITQSPKYLFRKEGQNVTLSCEQNLNHDAMYWYRQDPGQGLRLIYYSQIVNDFQKGDIAEGYSVSREKKESFPLTVTSAQKNPTAFYLCASTEAGGWNNEQFFGPGTRLTVL.